Following are 17 T cell receptor beta chains from one sample sequenced in a study of blood T cell repertoires in COVID-19. Produced via immunoSEQ multiplex PCR; TCRdb's table is partial and in-frame only. The table shows tens of thousands of clones, with around 85% occurring only once. Specimen: peripheral blood. Receptors originate from a human donor with acute or convalescent COVID-19. The donor label of this sample is uncertain.

The V call is TRBV19, the J call TRBJ1-2; D is possibly TRBD1 (6 bases). Trimming shortened V by 7 bases and J by 6 bases, and 21 bases separated the two germline ends. Per the germline V gene, CDR1 is LNHDA and CDR2 is SQIVND (reference sequence). The CDR3 spans 15 residues. As DNA, the CDR3 is TGTGCCAGTACCGCCGGACAGAGCGGGGTAAATGGCTACACCTTC. Translated, it gives CASTAGQSGVNGYTF.

The chain joins TRBV3-1 (or the pseudogene TRBV3-2) to TRBJ2-2; D is possibly TRBD1 (6 bases). The CDR3 length is 11 residues. Germline CDR1 is LGHDT and CDR2 is YNNKEL (reference sequence). Trimming stripped 5 bases from V and 14 bases from J, with 12 bases between. The CDR3 bases are TGTGCCAGCAGCGCTAACAGGGTACTGTTTTTT. This sequence encodes CASSANRVLFF.

This clone was picked up one time. V gene TRBV27 combines with J gene TRBJ2-3; D may be TRBD2 (5 bases). The length of the CDR3 is 18 residues. CDR1 is MNHEY and CDR2 is SMNVEV in the germline V gene (reference sequence). The germline V and J ends were trimmed by 1 base and 4 bases, with 21 bases remaining between them. In DNA form, the CDR3 reads TGTGCCAGCAGTTTATTGGTCGCTAGCCCTATTAGGCCAGATACGCAGTATTTT. Translating it yields CASSLLVASPIRPDTQYF.

This clone was seen a few times. This chain connects TRBV27 to TRBJ1-6; TRBD1 might be the D (6 bases). Trimming took 6 bases from V and 10 from J, leaving 16 bases between them. The CDR3 has 14 residues. Per germline, CDR1 MNHEY and CDR2 SMNVEV (reference sequence). CDR3 DNA sequence: TGTGCCAGCAGCACGGGACAATCCCCCTCACCCCTCCACTTT. It translates to CASSTGQSPSPLHF.

This clone came up a few times. CDR3 bases: TGTGCCTGGAGTGGGGGGGGCTTTCAAGAGACCCAGTACTTC. Translated, it gives CAWSGGGFQETQYF. This chain links TRBV30 with TRBJ2-5; TRBD2 might be the D (7 bases). The germline V and J ends were trimmed by 1 base and 2 bases, with 11 bases remaining between them. Germline CDR1 and CDR2: GTSNPN and SVGIG (reference sequence). There are 14 residues in the CDR3.

The chain combines TRBV4-3 with TRBJ2-5; 8 positions match TRBD2. The germline V gene has CDR1 LGHNA and CDR2 YSLEER. V shed 1 base and J 5 bases; nucleotides not matched to a gene: 6. The CDR3 consists of 15 residues. CDR3 DNA sequence: TGCGCCAGCAGCCAAGTAGCGGGGCGCGAGGAGACCCAGTACTTC. Translated, it gives CASSQVAGREETQYF.

There are a few counts of this clone. The chain joins TRBV5-1 to TRBJ2-1, with D possibly TRBD1 on 6 matching bases. Trimming pared 5 bases from V and 6 bases from J, leaving 15 bases between. This CDR3 has 14 amino acids. Germline CDR1 SGHRS, CDR2 YFSETQ. The CDR3, as DNA: TGCGCCAGCAGACCCGCCCTAGGGGGCAATGAGCAGTTCTTC. Protein sequence: CASRPALGGNEQFF.

The J gene is TRBJ1-6, the V gene TRBV2, with D uncertain. Germline V gives CDR1 SNHLY, CDR2 FYNNEI. This CDR3 comprises 16 residues. V was trimmed by 8 bases and J by 3 bases, leaving 17 bases between them. The CDR3 region is CASAGMGSLYNSPLHF. CDR3 bases: TGTGCCAGCGCCGGTATGGGCAGCCTCTATAATTCACCCCTCCACTTT.

V and J are TRBV7-2 and TRBJ2-3; 9 nucleotides line up with TRBD2. Germline-derived CDR1 and CDR2 are SGHTA and FQGNSA. V was pared by 1 base and J by 6 bases, with 14 bases of the junction left unmatched. The CDR3 has 18 amino acids. This CDR3 is CASSLVRGGGAGRDTQYF. CDR3 nucleotide sequence: TGTGCCAGCAGCTTAGTGAGAGGCGGGGGGGCCGGTCGGGATACGCAGTATTTT.

The CDR3 region is CASSFRGLNTEAFF. CDR3 DNA sequence: TGCGCCAGCAGCTTCCGGGGGTTGAACACTGAAGCTTTCTTT. The V and J genes are TRBV5-1 and TRBJ1-1, with a weak D call TRBD1 (5 bases). From germline, CDR1 is SGHRS and CDR2 YFSETQ. Trimming left V 2 bases short and J 0 bases short, with 8 bases between. This CDR3 has 14 amino acids.

The genes are TRBV5-6 and TRBJ1-3, with D maybe TRBD1 (6 bases). Per the germline V gene, CDR1 is SGHDT and CDR2 is YYEEEE. V lost 4 bases to trimming and J lost 0 bases, with 11 bases between them. The CDR3 loop spans 15 amino acids. This CDR3 reads CASSLLGGSGNTIYF. The CDR3 region has the DNA TGTGCCAGCAGCCTCTTAGGGGGCTCTGGAAACACCATATATTTT.

The chain joins TRBV28 to TRBJ1-1; D is unresolved. This CDR3 contains 15 residues. V dropped 5 bases and J dropped 1 base, with 14 bases sitting between them. Germline V gene data show CDR1 as MDHEN and CDR2 as SYDVKM. In DNA, the CDR3 is TGTGCCAGCAGTCCCGGAGGGTACAGGAACACTGAAGCTTTCTTT. It codes for CASSPGGYRNTEAFF.

This chain connects TRBV6-4 to TRBJ1-1; D is unresolved. Germline assignment: CDR1 MRHNA and CDR2 SNTAGT. This CDR3 contains 13 residues. V was cut by 4 bases and J by 4 bases, with 10 bases left in between. The CDR3 here is CASSGEFGTEAFF. CDR3 nucleotide sequence: TGTGCCAGCAGTGGCGAGTTTGGCACTGAAGCTTTCTTT.

The V call is TRBV6-5, the J call TRBJ1-4; D is possibly TRBD1 (5 bases). From germline, CDR1 is MNHEY and CDR2 SVGAGI. The CDR3 extends over 14 amino acids. Trimming took 6 bases from V and 5 from J, leaving 13 bases between them. In DNA form, the CDR3 reads TGTGCCAGCAGGGGGGGAACCTCCAATGAAAAACTGTTTTTT. It is translated as CASRGGTSNEKLFF.

V gene TRBV6-5 combines with J gene TRBJ2-7; 9 nucleotides match TRBD1. V dropped 2 bases and J dropped 4; count of bases not matched to a gene: 9. Germline lookup yields CDR1 MNHEY and CDR2 SVGAGI. This CDR3 region has 16 residues. This chain's CDR3 is CASSYGWDRDIYEQYF. The CDR3 DNA reads as TGTGCCAGCAGTTACGGATGGGACAGGGATATTTACGAGCAGTACTTC.

This clone showed up just once. The J gene is TRBJ1-3, the V gene TRBV6-5, with D unclear. V lost 7 bases and J 1 base, leaving 8 bases between the germline ends. Germline CDR1 reads MNHEY; CDR2 reads SVGAGI. CDR3 length: 13 residues. The CDR3 region is CASIYSSGNTIYF. The CDR3 bases are TGTGCCAGCATATATAGTTCTGGAAACACCATATATTTT.

The chain recombines TRBV19 with TRBJ2-1; TRBD2 matches at 15 bases. Trimming at V came to 7 bases and at J to 5 bases, leaving 6 bases not matched to a gene. The CDR3 covers 16 residues. The germline V gene has CDR1 LNHDA and CDR2 SQIVND (reference sequence). The CDR3 is CASTLGLAGGDNEQFF. The CDR3 coding sequence is TGTGCCAGTACCCTCGGACTAGCGGGAGGGGACAATGAGCAGTTCTTC.